This T cell receptor beta chain appears in the sequencing data of a study of cytomegalovirus exposure and HLA in healthy donors. The overall study: Earlier, 200 million or so T cells were analyzed, and more than 100 million unique TCR beta sequences were found among them. HLA-typed donors were the source of tens of millions of unique TCRs held in an early data release.

The CDR3 is made up of 16 amino acids. The ends were cut back, 3 bases at V and 1 base at J, with 15 bases in the middle. Germline V lookup: CDR1 SEHNR, CDR2 FQNEAQ (reference sequence). The PCR employed 60 Vbeta primers together with 13 Jbeta primers. Sequenced by immunoSEQ multiplex PCR; TCRdb stores in-frame clones only, minus some. This table holds 80,000 to 95,000 clones. The chain links TRBV7-9 to TRBJ1-1, with D perhaps matching TRBD1 (6 bases). Material for sequencing was PBMCs. This sequence was found in a woman aged 25 to 39 in good health and CMV-seronegative. The CDR3 sequence: CASSFLNDRPNTEAFF. The CDR3 DNA reads as TGTGCCAGCAGCTTCCTAAACGACAGGCCGAACACTGAAGCTTTCTTT.